The present T cell receptor (beta chain) was sequenced within a study of blood T cell repertoires in COVID-19. At the level of the study: COVID-19 samples collected from the United States, Italy and Spain covered acute and convalescent phases. PBMCs, B-cell-depleted T cells, or T cells were the source of the cDNA or gDNA that made up the material.

CDR3 length: 16 residues. Germline-derived CDR1 and CDR2 are KGHDR and SFDVKD. The V segment lost 3 bases and the J segment 2 bases; nucleotides outside the gene matches: 5. In the authors' workflow: Estimation of nucleated cell counts relied on the amplification of reference gene primers. TCRdb's table, derived via immunoSEQ multiplex PCR, lists solely in-frame clones and lacks some. V, J and clone size derive from that table, while D and trimming were established from the DNA sequence. This sample has 140,000 to 150,000 clones, with roughly three quarters found just once. V is TRBV24-1 and J is TRBJ2-3, with 9 bases aligning to TRBD1. This receptor was obtained from a man between 45 and 60 years old with active or convalescent COVID-19. Sequencing was done on a sample of peripheral blood. The CDR3 protein is CATSDTGTGFTDTQYF. CDR3 in DNA: TGTGCCACCAGTGATACCGGGACAGGGTTCACAGATACGCAGTATTTT.